The present T cell receptor beta chain was sequenced within a study of T cell responses to AZD1222 COVID-19 vaccine. Study-wide results and caveats: A rise in Spike-specific TCR breadth and depth followed two AZD1222 doses. Baseline seropositives among AZD1222 recipients totaled only six. The donors showed a predominance of white British ancestry and of females, with possible underestimation of clonal diversity.

Comment on this clone: Antigen: not known.

The repertoire was sequenced with immunoSEQ multiplex PCR; TCRdb's copy has only in-frame clones and lacks some. The table shows 85,000 to 90,000 clones, with approximately 89% occurring only once. The V and J ends lost 4 bases and 2 bases respectively, with 6 bases between them. The germline V gene has CDR1 SEHNR and CDR2 FQNEAQ (reference sequence). This CDR3 comprises 12 residues. The sample was peripheral blood, taken on day 0 of MenACWY control vaccination. The V and J genes are TRBV7-9 and TRBJ2-7; D is ambiguous. The clonotype comes from an adult in good health. The DNA for the CDR3 is TGTGCCAGCAGCTCAGAAACCTACGAGCAGTACTTC. It specifies CASSSETYEQYF.